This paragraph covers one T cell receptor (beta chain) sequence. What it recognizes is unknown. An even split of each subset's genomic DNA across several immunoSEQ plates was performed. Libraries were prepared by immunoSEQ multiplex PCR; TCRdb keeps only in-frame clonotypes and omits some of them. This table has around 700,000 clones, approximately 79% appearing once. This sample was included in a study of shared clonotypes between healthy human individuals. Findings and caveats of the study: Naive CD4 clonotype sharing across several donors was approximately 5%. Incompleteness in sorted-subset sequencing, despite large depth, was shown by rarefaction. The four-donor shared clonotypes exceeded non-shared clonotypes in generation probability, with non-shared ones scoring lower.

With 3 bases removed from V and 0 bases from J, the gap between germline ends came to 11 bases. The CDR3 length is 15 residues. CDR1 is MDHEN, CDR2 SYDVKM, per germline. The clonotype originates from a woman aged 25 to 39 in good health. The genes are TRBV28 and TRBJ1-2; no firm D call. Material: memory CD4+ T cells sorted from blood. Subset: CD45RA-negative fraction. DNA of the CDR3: TGTGCCAGCAGTTTCTCCTGGTTGGCTAACTATGGCTACACCTTC. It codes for CASSFSWLANYGYTF.